The rows below give T cell receptor beta chains drawn from one sample of a study of cytomegalovirus exposure and HLA in healthy donors. Data came from immunoSEQ multiplex PCR; TCRdb stores just in-frame clones and leaves some out. The sample lists 150,000 to 200,000 clones; approximately 85% were seen once. The sequencing sample was made of PBMCs. These receptors originate from a woman aged 18-30 years in good health and CMV-seronegative. The CDR3 runs from the conserved cysteine through the conserved F or W. A D gene is named only where the DNA matches it firmly. Clone size, where shown, is once, few, many, or a class for clones that have expanded.

v_gene	d_gene	j_gene	abundance	len	CDR3nt	CDR3aa
TRBV4-1	NA	TRBJ2-6	NA	17	TGCGCCAGCAGCCAAGTAGCAATGAATTCTGGGGCCAACGTCCTGACTTTC	CASSQVAMNSGANVLTF
TRBV30	TRBD1	TRBJ1-5	NA	16	TGTGCCTGGAACCCCGGACCGGGACAGGGGATTCAGCCCCAGCATTTT	CAWNPGPGQGIQPQHF
TRBV7-9	NA	TRBJ2-5	NA	14	TGTGCCAGCAGCCCCCAGGGAGGCCAAGAGACCCAGTACTTC	CASSPQGGQETQYF
TRBV27	TRBD1	TRBJ2-7	NA	14	TGTGCCAGCAGTTTTTTGGGACAGGGTTCCGAGCAGTACTTC	CASSFLGQGSEQYF
TRBV29-1	TRBD1	TRBJ1-1	few	15	TGCAGCGTTATTGGGGGGGACAGGGAGAACACTGAAGCTTTCTTT	CSVIGGDRENTEAFF
TRBV25-1	NA	TRBJ2-7	NA	12	TGTGCCAGCAGCAGGGCCTTCTACGAGCAGTACTTC	CASSRAFYEQYF
TRBV27	NA	TRBJ2-2	NA	15	TGTGCCAGCAGCTCATTGGGCCCTACGGCCGGGGAGCTGTTTTTT	CASSSLGPTAGELFF
TRBV4-2	TRBD2	TRBJ2-3	NA	17	TGTGCCAGCAGCCAAGTGGCTAGCGGTGGAACTACAGATACGCAGTATTTT	CASSQVASGGTTDTQYF
TRBV5-4	TRBD1	TRBJ1-6	NA	15	TGTGCCAGCAGCTTGAAAGGGGGCACCAATTCACCCCTCCACTTT	CASSLKGGTNSPLHF
TRBV6-5	TRBD1	TRBJ1-1	NA	14	TGTGCCAGCAGTTACGACAGGGGGGGGAGTGAAGCTTTCTTT	CASSYDRGGSEAFF
TRBV30	NA	TRBJ2-3	NA	14	TGTGCCTGGACCCGAGGCGGGAACACAGATACGCAGTATTTT	CAWTRGGNTDTQYF
TRBV7-9	NA	TRBJ2-1	few	15	TGTGCCAGCAGCTTAGGCGGTTTGTCTTCGGATGAGCAGTTCTTC	CASSLGGLSSDEQFF
TRBV27	NA	TRBJ1-2	NA	12	TGTGCCAGCAGACCTACTAACTATGGCTACACCTTC	CASRPTNYGYTF
TRBV19	NA	TRBJ2-7	NA	13	TGTGCCAGTAGTATCCAAGGAGAATTCGAGCAGTACTTC	CASSIQGEFEQYF
TRBV14	NA	TRBJ1-3	NA	17	TGTGCCAGCAGCCAAGATTTTACTCGAGGGTCTGGAAACACCATATATTTT	CASSQDFTRGSGNTIYF
TRBV7-9	TRBD2	TRBJ2-5	NA	16	TGTGCCAGCAGCTTAACGACTAGCGTTTACCAAGAGACCCAGTACTTC	CASSLTTSVYQETQYF
TRBV9	TRBD2	TRBJ2-1	NA	15	TGTGCCAGCAGCGGTACTAGCGGGAGGGACAATGAGCAGTTCTTC	CASSGTSGRDNEQFF
TRBV9	TRBD1	TRBJ2-7	NA	15	TGTGCCAGCAGCTTAGGGACAGCCATCAGGGACGAGCAGTACTTC	CASSLGTAIRDEQYF
TRBV10-1	NA	TRBJ1-1	NA	17	TGCGCCAGCAGTGATGACCCGGGACACAACATGAACACTGAAGCTTTCTTT	CASSDDPGHNMNTEAFF
TRBV5-1	NA	TRBJ1-1	NA	16	TGCGCCAGCAGCTTGGAATCCTGGCAGTTGAACACTGAAGCTTTCTTT	CASSLESWQLNTEAFF
TRBV10-1	TRBD1	TRBJ2-2	NA	15	TGCGCCAGCAGCCCCCAGGGGGCTTCTACCGGGGAGCTGTTTTTT	CASSPQGASTGELFF
TRBV7-9	TRBD2	TRBJ2-4	NA	15	TGTGCCAGCAGCCTCGCCGCACTAGCGGAAAACATTCAGTACTTC	CASSLAALAENIQYF
TRBV7-2	TRBD1	TRBJ1-2	few	14	TGTGCCAGCAGCCGGGACAGAGGGGGCTATGGCTACACCTTC	CASSRDRGGYGYTF
TRBV7-6	NA	TRBJ1-1	NA	16	TGTGCCAGCAGCTATGCCGAAGGGGGGGGCGCCACTGAAGCTTTCTTT	CASSYAEGGGATEAFF
TRBV14	NA	TRBJ1-2	NA	17	TGTGCCAGCAGCCGACGACTCCAACTAACACCTAACTATGGCTACACCTTC	CASSRRLQLTPNYGYTF
TRBV5-1	TRBD2	TRBJ2-5	NA	18	TGCGCCAGCAGCTTGTGGGCACTAGCGGGCGTTTCGGAAGAGACCCAGTACTTC	CASSLWALAGVSEETQYF
TRBV5-1	NA	TRBJ1-2	NA	16	TGCGCCAGCAGCTTGGTTCTCGAGTCCTACTTTTATGGCTACACCTTC	CASSLVLESYFYGYTF
TRBV2	TRBD1	TRBJ1-5	once	17	TGTGCCAGCAGTGAGGACCACAGGGGGCGTTTCGGACAGCCCCAGCATTTT	CASSEDHRGRFGQPQHF
TRBV19	NA	TRBJ2-3	NA	15	TGTGCCAGTAGGGATAGGGCGGGTTCCACAGATACGCAGTATTTT	CASRDRAGSTDTQYF
TRBV6-5	NA	TRBJ2-5	NA	15	TGTGCCAGCAGCTGGGGGACCTCGGAGGGAGAGACCCAGTACTTC	CASSWGTSEGETQYF
TRBV19	NA	TRBJ1-1	NA	13	TGTGCCAGTAGTATAAACTGGAACACTGAAGCTTTCTTT	CASSINWNTEAFF
TRBV10-3	NA	TRBJ1-1	NA	14	TGTGCCATCAGTACCGGGACAAAGAACACTGAAGCTTTCTTT	CAISTGTKNTEAFF
TRBV5-1	NA	TRBJ2-7	NA	12	TGCGCCAGCAGCTTTGAGAGCTACGAGCAGTACTTC	CASSFESYEQYF
TRBV6-5	NA	TRBJ2-1	NA	14	TGTGCCAGCAGCCTAGCGAGCTCCTACAATGAGCAGTTCTTC	CASSLASSYNEQFF
TRBV12-5	NA	TRBJ1-2	NA	16	TGTGCTAGTGGGTCGCAGGTGATATTAGCTAACTATGGCTACACCTTC	CASGSQVILANYGYTF
TRBV7-6	NA	TRBJ2-7	NA	17	TGTGCCAGCAGCGCATCGGGGGGCCCGGGAGACCCCTACGAGCAGTACTTC	CASSASGGPGDPYEQYF
TRBV15	TRBD2	TRBJ2-4	NA	16	TGTGCCACCAGCAGCCTAGCGGGAACTGAGGGAAACATTCAGTACTTC	CATSSLAGTEGNIQYF
TRBV5-1	NA	TRBJ2-1	once	14	TGCGCCAGCAGCTCCGGGACACCCCTTGTTGGGCAGTTCTTC	CASSSGTPLVGQFF
TRBV1	NA	TRBJ2-1	NA	14	TGCACCAGCAGTGGGAACAGGGTGTACAATGAGCAGTTCTTC	CTSSGNRVYNEQFF
TRBV19	TRBD2	TRBJ2-7	NA	13	TGTGCCAGTAGTAGGACTAGAAACTACGAGCAGTACTTC	CASSRTRNYEQYF
TRBV6-1	NA	TRBJ2-3	NA	15	TGTGCCAGCAGTGAAATGATGACAGACACAGATACGCAGTATTTT	CASSEMMTDTDTQYF
TRBV4-1	NA	TRBJ2-3	once	15	TGCGCCAGCAGCCAAGGTAGATCCAACACAGATACGCAGTATTTT	CASSQGRSNTDTQYF
TRBV18	TRBD1	TRBJ2-3	NA	15	TGTGCCAGCTCACCATTAATACAGGGGGCAGATACGCAGTATTTT	CASSPLIQGADTQYF
TRBV9	TRBD2	TRBJ2-1	NA	16	TGTGCCAGCAGCCCTTATAGCGGGAGGAGGGTTAATGAGCAGTTCTTC	CASSPYSGRRVNEQFF
TRBV27	TRBD1	TRBJ2-4	once	13	TGTGCCAGCAGTGGACTACAGGGGGGCATTCAGTACTTC	CASSGLQGGIQYF
TRBV7-2	TRBD2	TRBJ2-1	NA	17	TGTGCCAGCAGCTTACGAGGTAGCGGGAGTCTATACAATGAGCAGTTCTTC	CASSLRGSGSLYNEQFF
TRBV7-8	TRBD1	TRBJ2-1	once	16	TGTGCCAGCAGCCTTCGGGACAGGAACTCCTACAATGAGCAGTTCTTC	CASSLRDRNSYNEQFF
TRBV30	TRBD1	TRBJ1-1	NA	12	TGTGCCTGGAGGGGACAGCCAGCTGAAGCTTTCTTT	CAWRGQPAEAFF
TRBV5-5	TRBD1	TRBJ2-7	NA	15	TGTGCCAGCAGCTTGGGGCTACAGGGGCTCTACGAGCAGTACTTC	CASSLGLQGLYEQYF
TRBV14	NA	TRBJ2-7	NA	17	TGTGCCAGCAGCCAATATCCAAAAAGGGAGAGGGGGAACGAGCAGTACTTC	CASSQYPKRERGNEQYF
TRBV29-1	TRBD2	TRBJ2-7	once	14	TGCAGCGCCCTCCCTAGCGGGGGTTGGTACGAGCAGTACTTC	CSALPSGGWYEQYF
TRBV6-1	NA	TRBJ2-2	NA	13	TGTGCCAGCTCCCAAATTAACACCGGGGAGCTGTTTTTT	CASSQINTGELFF
TRBV9	TRBD1	TRBJ1-6	NA	15	TGTGCCAGCAGCCAAGGACAGGGGGCAAATTCACCCCTCCACTTT	CASSQGQGANSPLHF
TRBV6-5	NA	TRBJ2-7	NA	15	TGTGCCAGCAGATTCCAACTAGTCTCGTCCTCCGAGCAGTACTTC	CASRFQLVSSSEQYF
TRBV2	NA	TRBJ1-2	NA	15	TGTGCCAGCAGTGGGGGGTGGGGGCCGGTCTATGGCTACACCTTC	CASSGGWGPVYGYTF